This T cell receptor beta chain was recorded in a study of blood T cell repertoires in COVID-19. The V gene's germline CDR1 is SGHTA and CDR2 FQGNSA. The V segment lost 1 base and the J segment 2 bases; nucleotides outside the gene matches: 14. This CDR3 is 19 amino acids long. Some clones are missing from TCRdb's copy, which holds only in-frame ones; the method was immunoSEQ multiplex PCR. The sample has 200,000 to 250,000 clones; roughly 87% are singletons. The sequencing input was PBMCs or T cells enriched from blood (not recorded which). The sequence was obtained from a woman aged 25-40 years with acute COVID-19. V gene TRBV7-2 combines with J gene TRBJ1-1, with TRBD1 matching over 9 bases. The CDR3 reads CASSLEGGWTGQGNTEAFF. In nucleotides, the CDR3 is TGTGCCAGCAGCTTAGAAGGGGGGTGGACGGGACAGGGAAACACTGAAGCTTTCTTT.